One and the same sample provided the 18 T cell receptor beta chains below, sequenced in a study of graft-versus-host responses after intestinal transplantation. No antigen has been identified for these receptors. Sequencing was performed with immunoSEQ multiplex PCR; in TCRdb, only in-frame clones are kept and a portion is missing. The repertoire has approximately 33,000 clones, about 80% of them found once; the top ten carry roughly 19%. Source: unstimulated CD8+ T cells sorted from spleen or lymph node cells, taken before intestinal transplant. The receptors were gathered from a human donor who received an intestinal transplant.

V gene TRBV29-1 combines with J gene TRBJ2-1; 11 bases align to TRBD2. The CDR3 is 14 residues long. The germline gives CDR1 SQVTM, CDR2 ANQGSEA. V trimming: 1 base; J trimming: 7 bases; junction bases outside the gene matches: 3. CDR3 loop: CSVEGLAGINEQFF. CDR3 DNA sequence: TGCAGCGTTGAAGGACTAGCGGGGATTAATGAGCAGTTCTTC.

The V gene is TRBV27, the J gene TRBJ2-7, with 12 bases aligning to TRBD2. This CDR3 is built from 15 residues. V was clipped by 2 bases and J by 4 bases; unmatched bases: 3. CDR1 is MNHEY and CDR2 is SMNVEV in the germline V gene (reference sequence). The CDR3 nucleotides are TGTGCCAGCAGTTTAAGCCTAGCGGGAGGGTACGAGCAGTACTTC. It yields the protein CASSLSLAGGYEQYF.

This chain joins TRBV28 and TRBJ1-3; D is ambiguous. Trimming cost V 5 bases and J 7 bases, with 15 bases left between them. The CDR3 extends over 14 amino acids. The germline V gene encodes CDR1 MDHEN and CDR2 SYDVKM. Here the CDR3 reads CASSGRGVRNTIYF. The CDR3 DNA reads TGTGCCAGCAGTGGACGGGGAGTCAGGAACACCATATATTTT.

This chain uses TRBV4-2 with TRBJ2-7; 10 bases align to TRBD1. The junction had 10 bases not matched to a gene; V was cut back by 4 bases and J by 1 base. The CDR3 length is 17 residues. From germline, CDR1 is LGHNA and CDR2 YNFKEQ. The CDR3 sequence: CASSLKGQGTPSYEQYF. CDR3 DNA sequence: TGTGCCAGCAGCCTTAAGGGACAGGGGACACCTTCCTACGAGCAGTACTTC.

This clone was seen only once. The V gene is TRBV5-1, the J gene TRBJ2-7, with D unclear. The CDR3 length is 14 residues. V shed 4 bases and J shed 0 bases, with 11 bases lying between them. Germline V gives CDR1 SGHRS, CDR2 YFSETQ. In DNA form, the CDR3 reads TGCGCCAGCAGCCGTGGCGGCTTCTCCTACGAGCAGTACTTC. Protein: CASSRGGFSYEQYF.

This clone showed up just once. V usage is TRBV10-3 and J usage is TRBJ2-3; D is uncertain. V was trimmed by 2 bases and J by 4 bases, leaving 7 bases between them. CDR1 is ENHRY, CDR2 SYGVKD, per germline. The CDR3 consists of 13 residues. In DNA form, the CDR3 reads TGTGCCATCAGTGAGAATCCGTCAGATACGCAGTATTTT. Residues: CAISENPSDTQYF.

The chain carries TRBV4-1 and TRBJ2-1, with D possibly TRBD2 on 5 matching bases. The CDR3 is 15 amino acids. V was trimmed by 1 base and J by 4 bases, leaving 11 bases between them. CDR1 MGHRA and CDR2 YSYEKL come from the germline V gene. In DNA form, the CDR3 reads TGCGCCAGCAGCCAAGGTGGGAGCCAATACAATGAGCAGTTCTTC. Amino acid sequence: CASSQGGSQYNEQFF.

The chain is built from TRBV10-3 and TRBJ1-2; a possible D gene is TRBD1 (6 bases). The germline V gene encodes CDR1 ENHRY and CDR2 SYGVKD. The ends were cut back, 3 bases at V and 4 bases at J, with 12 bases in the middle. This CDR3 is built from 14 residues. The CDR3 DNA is TGTGCCATCAGTGACAGGGGCGGGGGCTATGGCTACACCTTC. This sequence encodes CAISDRGGGYGYTF.

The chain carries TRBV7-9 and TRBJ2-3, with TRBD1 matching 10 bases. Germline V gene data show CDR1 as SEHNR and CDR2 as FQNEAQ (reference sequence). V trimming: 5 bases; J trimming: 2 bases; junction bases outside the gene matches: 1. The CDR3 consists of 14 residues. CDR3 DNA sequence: TGTGCCAGCAGCCGACAGGGGGCCACAGATACGCAGTATTTT. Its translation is CASSRQGATDTQYF.

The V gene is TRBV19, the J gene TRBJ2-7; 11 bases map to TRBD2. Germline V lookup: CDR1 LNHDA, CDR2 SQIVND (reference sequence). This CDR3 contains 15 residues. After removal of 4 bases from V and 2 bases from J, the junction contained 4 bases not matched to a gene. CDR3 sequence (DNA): TGTGCCAGTAGTACTCGACTAGCGGGAACCTACGAGCAGTACTTC. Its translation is CASSTRLAGTYEQYF.

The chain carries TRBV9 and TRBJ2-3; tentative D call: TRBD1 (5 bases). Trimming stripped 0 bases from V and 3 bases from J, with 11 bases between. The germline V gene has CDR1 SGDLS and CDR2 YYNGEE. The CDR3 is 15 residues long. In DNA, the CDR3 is TGTGCCAGCAGCGTAGCCCGCAGGGAAACAGATACGCAGTATTTT. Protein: CASSVARRETDTQYF.

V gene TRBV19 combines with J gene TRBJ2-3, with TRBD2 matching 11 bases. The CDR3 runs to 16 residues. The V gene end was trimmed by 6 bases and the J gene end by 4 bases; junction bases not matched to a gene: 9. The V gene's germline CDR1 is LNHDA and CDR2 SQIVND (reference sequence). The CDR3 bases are TGTGCCAGTAGACTGTTAGCGGGAGGGCCGCCAGATACGCAGTATTTT. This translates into CASRLLAGGPPDTQYF.

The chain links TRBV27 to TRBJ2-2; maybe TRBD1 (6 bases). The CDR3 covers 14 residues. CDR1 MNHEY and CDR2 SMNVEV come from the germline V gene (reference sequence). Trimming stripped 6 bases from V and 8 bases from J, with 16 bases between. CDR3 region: CASSLGGLIGELFF. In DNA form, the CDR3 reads TGTGCCAGCAGCCTAGGGGGTTTAATTGGGGAGCTGTTTTTT.

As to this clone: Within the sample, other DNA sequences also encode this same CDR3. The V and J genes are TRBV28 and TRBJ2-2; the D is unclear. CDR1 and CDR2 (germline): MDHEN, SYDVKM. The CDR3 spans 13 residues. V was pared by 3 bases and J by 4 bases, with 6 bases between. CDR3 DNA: TGTGCCAGCAGTTTTCGCGGCACCGGGGAGCTGTTTTTT. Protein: CASSFRGTGELFF.

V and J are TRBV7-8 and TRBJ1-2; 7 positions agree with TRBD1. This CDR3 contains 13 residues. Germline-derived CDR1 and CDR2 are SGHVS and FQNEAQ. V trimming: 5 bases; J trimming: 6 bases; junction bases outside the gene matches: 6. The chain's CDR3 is CASSLPTGNGYTF. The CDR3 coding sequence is TGTGCCAGCAGCCTACCGACAGGGAATGGCTACACCTTC.

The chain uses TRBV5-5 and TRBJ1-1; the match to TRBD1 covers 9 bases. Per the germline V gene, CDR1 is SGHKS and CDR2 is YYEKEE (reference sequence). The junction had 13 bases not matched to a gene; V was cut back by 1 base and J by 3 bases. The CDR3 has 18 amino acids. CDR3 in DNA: TGTGCCAGCAGCTTGTCGGGACAGGGAAGGTACGGGGACACTGAAGCTTTCTTT. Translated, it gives CASSLSGQGRYGDTEAFF.

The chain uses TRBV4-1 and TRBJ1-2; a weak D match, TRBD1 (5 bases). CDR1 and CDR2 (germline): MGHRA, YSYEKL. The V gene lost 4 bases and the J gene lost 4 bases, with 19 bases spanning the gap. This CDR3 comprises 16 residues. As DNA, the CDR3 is TGCGCCAGCAGCCTAACGGGACTTTTAAAAGCCTATGGCTACACCTTC. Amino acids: CASSLTGLLKAYGYTF.

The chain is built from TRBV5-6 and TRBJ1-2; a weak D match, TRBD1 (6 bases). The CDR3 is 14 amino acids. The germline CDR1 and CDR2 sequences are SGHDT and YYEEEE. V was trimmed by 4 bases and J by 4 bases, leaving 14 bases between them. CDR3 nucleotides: TGTGCCAGCAGCAGGAGGACAGCCCTCTATGGCTACACCTTC. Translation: CASSRRTALYGYTF. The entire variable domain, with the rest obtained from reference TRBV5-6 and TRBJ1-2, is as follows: DAGVTQSPTHLIKTRGQQVTLRCSPKSGHDTVSWYQQALGQGPQFIFQYYEEEERQRGNFPDRFSGHQFPNYSSELNVNALLLGDSALYLCASSRRTALYGYTFGSGTRLTVV.